The clone carrying this T cell receptor (beta chain) was counted a single time. Stable hyperthyroidism meant no ophthalmopathy within 18 months of follow-up. Exclusion criteria comprised other autoimmune diseases, uncontrolled infections, pregnancy or lactation in patients. The PBMCs had their origin in 7.5 to 10 ml of fresh peripheral blood. The data derive from a study of Graves' ophthalmopathy and Graves' hyperthyroidism. Study information: There was a collection of peripheral blood at initial diagnosis, before any treatment.

The sequenced template was RNA, covering the TCR beta CDR3 region. In the first round, RT-PCR was carried out with HTBI primers, and a multiplex PCR formed the second round. TCRdb re-called the multiplex PCR reads through MiXCR, storing one row per CDR3 protein. There are hundreds of thousands of distinct CDR3 sequences in the sample; about a fifth occur only once, and approximately 6.9% lies in the top ten. V lost 6 bases and J 3 bases, leaving 12 bases between the germline ends. CDR1 is MNHEY, CDR2 SVGEGT, per germline. This CDR3 contains 13 residues. The sequencing sample was made of peripheral blood. The chain recombines TRBV6-2 or TRBV6-3 with TRBJ2-7; no reliable D call. The TCR comes from a woman aged 18 to 35 with stable Graves' hyperthyroidism. Some clones in this sample may be carry-over from other donors' samples. This chain's CDR3 is CASSQPELYEQYF. CDR3 DNA: TGTGCCAGCAGCCAGCCGGAGCTCTACGAGCAGTACTTC.